At least ten counts were recorded for the clone carrying this TCR beta chain. Its target is not known. Unique molecular identifiers tagged every individual TCR cDNA molecule. MiXCR was run by TCRdb on the 5' RACE reads, yielding one entry per CDR3 protein. The table has tens of thousands of distinct CDR3 sequences, roughly 6.4% seen once; the top ten hold about 15%. Time point reported: sample taken at primary tumor resection. The donors were 72 patients with non-small cell lung cancer that was early-stage and untreated. Whole RNA from tumor, nontumor lung or frozen PBMC was sequenced unsorted. The CDR3 loop spans 12 amino acids. CDR1 and CDR2 (germline): SGHDN, FVKESK. The V end lost 2 bases, the J end lost 2 bases, and 3 bases lay between the germline ends. This sample is drawn from a study of spatial heterogeneity in lung cancer. Study results and caveats: More often at tumor resection than at routine follow-up, ubiquitous expanded tumor TCRs were detected in the blood.

The J gene is TRBJ2-5, the V gene TRBV14; no definite D call. The sequencing used PBMCs, collected at surgery. The sequence was obtained from a female donor with early-stage non-small cell lung cancer. CDR3 nucleotides: TGTGCCAGCAGCCAACTACAAGAGACCCAGTACTTC. Its protein is CASSQLQETQYF.